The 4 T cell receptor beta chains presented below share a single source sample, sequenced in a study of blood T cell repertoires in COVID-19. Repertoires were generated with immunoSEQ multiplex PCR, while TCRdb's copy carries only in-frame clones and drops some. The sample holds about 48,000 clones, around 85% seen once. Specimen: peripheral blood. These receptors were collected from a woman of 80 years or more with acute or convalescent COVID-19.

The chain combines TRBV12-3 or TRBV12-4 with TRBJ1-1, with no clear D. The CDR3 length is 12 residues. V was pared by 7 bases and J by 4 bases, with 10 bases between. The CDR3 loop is CASNRGFTEAFF. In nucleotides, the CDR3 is TGTGCCAGCAACCGAGGATTCACTGAAGCTTTCTTT.

CDR3: CASSARLAGVQETQYF. The CDR3 DNA sequence: TGTGCCAGCAGCGCCCGACTAGCGGGGGTCCAAGAGACCCAGTACTTC. This chain uses TRBV9 with TRBJ2-5; 12 positions match TRBD2. The V gene's germline CDR1 is SGDLS and CDR2 YYNGEE. This CDR3 is 16 amino acids long. V lost 3 bases, J lost 1 base, and 4 bases stayed unmatched.

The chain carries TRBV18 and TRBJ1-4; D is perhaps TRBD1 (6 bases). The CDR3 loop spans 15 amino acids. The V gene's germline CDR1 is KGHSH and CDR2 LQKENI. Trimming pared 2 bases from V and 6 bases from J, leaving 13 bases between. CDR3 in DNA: TGTGCCAGCTCACCAAGGTCAGGGGTGGATGAAAAACTGTTTTTT. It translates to CASSPRSGVDEKLFF. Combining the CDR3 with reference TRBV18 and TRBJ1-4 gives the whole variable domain NAGVMQNPRHLVRRRGQEARLRCSPMKGHSHVYWYRQLPEEGLKFMVYLQKENIIDESGMPKERFSAEFPKEGPSILRIQQVVRGDSAAYFCASSPRSGVDEKLFFGSGTQLSVL.

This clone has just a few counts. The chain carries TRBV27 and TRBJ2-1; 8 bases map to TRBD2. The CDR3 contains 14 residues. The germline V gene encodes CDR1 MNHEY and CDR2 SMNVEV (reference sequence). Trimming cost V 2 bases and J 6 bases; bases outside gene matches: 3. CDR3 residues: CASSLRRGGNEQFF. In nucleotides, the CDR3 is TGTGCCAGCAGTTTAAGACGGGGGGGCAATGAGCAGTTCTTC.